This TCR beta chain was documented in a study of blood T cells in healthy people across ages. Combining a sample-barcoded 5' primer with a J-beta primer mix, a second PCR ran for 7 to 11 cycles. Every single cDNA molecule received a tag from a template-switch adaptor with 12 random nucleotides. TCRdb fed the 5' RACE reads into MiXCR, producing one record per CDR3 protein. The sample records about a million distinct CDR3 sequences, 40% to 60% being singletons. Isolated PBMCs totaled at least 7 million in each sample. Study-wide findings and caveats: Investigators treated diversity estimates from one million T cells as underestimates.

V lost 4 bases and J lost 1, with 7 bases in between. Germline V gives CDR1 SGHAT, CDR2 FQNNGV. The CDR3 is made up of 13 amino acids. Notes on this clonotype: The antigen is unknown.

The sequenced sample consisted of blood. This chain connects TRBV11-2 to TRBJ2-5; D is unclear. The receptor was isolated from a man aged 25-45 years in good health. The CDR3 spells CASSSDIQETQYF. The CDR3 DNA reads TGTGCCAGCAGCTCCGACATCCAAGAGACCCAGTACTTC.